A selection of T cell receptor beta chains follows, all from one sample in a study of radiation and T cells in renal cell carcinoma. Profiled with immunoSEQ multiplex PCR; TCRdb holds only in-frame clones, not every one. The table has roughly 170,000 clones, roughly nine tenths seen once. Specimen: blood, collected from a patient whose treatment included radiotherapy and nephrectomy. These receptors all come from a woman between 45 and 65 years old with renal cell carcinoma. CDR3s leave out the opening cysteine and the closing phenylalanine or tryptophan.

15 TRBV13 ASSLYGTQGNTGELF
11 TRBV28 ASRTGDLYEQY
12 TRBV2 ASSEGQLNTEAF
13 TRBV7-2 ASRTKLAGGGEQY
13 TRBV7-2 ASSLTDRGRYEQF
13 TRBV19 ASSGLAVNTGELF
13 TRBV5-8 ASSLRGRSYNEQF
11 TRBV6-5 ASSPGQLRGYT
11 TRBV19 ASSIKGTYEQY
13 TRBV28 ASSLGDRARSPLH
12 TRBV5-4 ASSVTSGDGELF
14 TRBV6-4 ASRGGIGGGSYGYT
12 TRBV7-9 ASSGKGGDTEAF
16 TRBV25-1 ASSGRGLSPGGQETQY
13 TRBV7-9 ASSLRASSYNEQF
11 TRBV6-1 ASSETGPYGYT
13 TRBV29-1 SAEGGGGGYEKLF
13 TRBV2 ASSRLAGGPETQY
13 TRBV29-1 SVEDLYGQGIGYT
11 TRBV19 ASSIERGQGYT
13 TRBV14 ASSPRTGANYGYT
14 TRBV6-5 ASSYSQTFRDTEAF
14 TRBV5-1 ASSLSGGSANEKLF
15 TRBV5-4 ASSRGSGVDAKNIQY
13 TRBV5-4 ASSWAGQGSSQQY
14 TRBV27 ASSSWTSGGLETQY
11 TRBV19 ASSGRYTDTQY
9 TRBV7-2 ASSFGETQY
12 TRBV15 ATSEGGSLYEQY
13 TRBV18 ASSPRTGSDSPLH
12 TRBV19 ASSILGGQETQY
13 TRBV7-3 ASSSGVGGYNEQF
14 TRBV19 ASSIDKDRGRGGYT
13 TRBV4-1 ASRKELAVPYEQY
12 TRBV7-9 ASSSILARDTQY
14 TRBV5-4 ASSLSSGRTNYGYT
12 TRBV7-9 ASSSGQGHTEAF
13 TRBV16 ASSQSGNSNQPQH
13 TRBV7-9 ASSLVFRGSYEQY
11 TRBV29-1 SVQTGSNQPQH
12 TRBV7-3 ASSLIGVTGELF